Listed here are 4 T cell receptor beta chains from one sample, sequenced in a study of Graves' ophthalmopathy and Graves' hyperthyroidism. CDR3 regions of TCR beta were amplified from RNA transcripts. In the first round, RT-PCR was carried out with HTBI primers, and a multiplex PCR formed the second round. TCRdb itself ran the multiplex PCR reads through MiXCR, one entry per CDR3 protein. In the table there are almost 750,000 distinct CDR3 sequences, 40% of which are singletons. What was sequenced was peripheral blood. All receptors come from an adult man with Graves' ophthalmopathy.

On this clonotype: A much larger clonotype is one base distant, so this may be a read error. The chain joins TRBV2 to TRBJ1-4; TRBD1 matches at 7 bases. Germline loops: CDR1 SNHLY, CDR2 FYNNEI. CDR3 length: 13 amino acids. V lost 7 bases, J lost 7 bases, and 6 bases stayed unmatched. CDR3 in DNA: TGTGCCAGCACGGATAGGGGGCCTGAAAAACTGTTTTTT. It encodes CASTDRGPEKLFF.

The sample holds many counts of this clonotype. The chain is built from TRBV7-9 and TRBJ2-2; possibly TRBD2 for D (5 bases). Germline CDR1 is SEHNR and CDR2 is FQNEAQ (reference sequence). V shed 1 base and J shed 0 bases, with 6 bases lying between them. The CDR3 runs 15 residues. The CDR3 protein is CASSLVRANTGELFF. The CDR3 bases are TGTGCCAGCAGCTTAGTGAGGGCGAACACCGGGGAGCTGTTTTTT.

CDR3 sequence (DNA): TGCAGTGCTAGTCCCCGCAGGGAGGAGGGCTACACCTTC. It codes for CSASPRREEGYTF. The chain joins TRBV20-1 to TRBJ1-2, with D possibly being TRBD1 (5 bases). CDR3 size: 13 residues. Germline CDR1 DFQATT, CDR2 SNEGSKA (reference sequence). The V end was cut by 3 bases, the J end by 8 bases, with 16 bases between.

The chain links TRBV29-1 to TRBJ2-2; D gene ambiguous. The V gene's germline CDR1 is SQVTM and CDR2 ANQGSEA. The CDR3 totals 16 residues. Trimming removed 8 bases at V and 4 bases at J, with 23 bases between. Here the CDR3 reads CSFRNPVVAATGELFF. The CDR3 DNA reads TGCAGCTTCCGCAACCCCGTAGTGGCAGCCACCGGGGAGCTGTTTTTT.